Presented here are 14 T cell receptor beta chains from one specimen sequenced in a study of tumor and adjacent non-tumor tissue in lung cancer. RNA was extracted from bulk tissue without any cell sorting. A modified ARM-PCR protocol with three rounds of nested PCR amplified TCRbeta. TCRdb ran MiXCR on the multiplex PCR reads and lists one entry per CDR3 protein. This sample has 60,000 to 85,000 distinct CDR3 sequences, with 77% found just once. Source material: lung tumor tissue. The receptors derive from a woman aged 45-65 years with non-small cell lung cancer.

Concerning this clonotype: A much larger clone lies a single base off, so this may be a read error. V and J are TRBV7-9 and TRBJ2-7, with D unclear. CDR1 is SEHNR and CDR2 is FQNEAQ in the germline V gene (reference sequence). This CDR3 region has 11 residues. Trimming shortened V by 9 bases and J by 4 bases, and 10 bases separated the two germline ends. As DNA, the CDR3 is TGTGCCAGGACCAGTAGGTACGAGCAGTACTTC. This translates into CARTSRYEQYF.

In regard to this clonotype: The junction shows a germline mismatch at one end, possibly a read error. The chain is built from TRBV27 and TRBJ2-7; the match to TRBD1 covers 9 bases. Per germline, CDR1 MNHEY and CDR2 SMNVEV (reference sequence). The CDR3 has 15 residues. The CDR3: CVSSPRQGDPYEQYF. The CDR3 nucleotides are TGTGTCAGCAGTCCTCGACAGGGGGATCCCTACGAGCAGTACTTC.

A word on this clonotype: This may be a read error, as it is one base from a much larger clone. The chain carries TRBV5-1 and TRBJ2-1; tentatively, D is TRBD2 (6 bases). The CDR3 contains 17 residues. Per germline, CDR1 SGHRS and CDR2 YFSETQ. The CDR3 protein is CASSLWRSMGLTNEQSF. The DNA for the CDR3 is TGCGCCAGCAGCTTGTGGAGGAGTATGGGACTTACAAATGAGCAGTCCTTC.

The chain recombines TRBV6-5 with TRBJ1-2; D is unresolved. Germline loops: CDR1 MNHEY, CDR2 SVGAGI. Trimming took 9 bases from V and 4 from J, leaving 18 bases between them. This CDR3 region has 14 residues. The CDR3 DNA reads TGTGCCAGAAGCGGGCCAGCGTGGAGCTATGGCTACACCTTC. It encodes CARSGPAWSYGYTF.

Worth noting for this clonotype: The CDR3 carries no conserved terminal phenylalanine or tryptophan, so it likely arises from a read error. Here the CDR3 DNA reads TGTCCCAGCTCCCAACAGGGGGTGGGCTACGAGCAGTACCTC. It translates to CPSSQQGVGYEQYL. The chain has TRBV18 and TRBJ2-7, with 8 bases aligning to TRBD1. The length of the CDR3 is 14 residues. Per germline, CDR1 KGHSH and CDR2 LQKENI.

This clonotype was counted a single time. The CDR3 does not close with the conserved phenylalanine or tryptophan, likely indicating a read error. The rearrangement joins TRBV6-5 to TRBJ1-4; weak D call: TRBD1 (5 bases). Germline V gene sequence: CDR1 MNHEY, CDR2 SVGAGI. CDR3 length: 17 amino acids. CDR3 in DNA: TGTGCTAGCAGCCATCTTAATCCAAGGGGCTCTAATGAAAAACTGTTTCTT. Amino acid sequence: CASSHLNPRGSNEKLFL.

In the case of this clonotype: A read error may account for a junction end that differs from germline. The CDR3 DNA follows: TGTGCCAGCGGAGTAACAAAAGTCGCAGATACCCAGTATTTT. This codes for CASGVTKVADTQYF. The rearrangement links TRBV7-9 to TRBJ2-3; no firm D call. This CDR3 comprises 14 residues. CDR1 SEHNR and CDR2 FQNEAQ come from the germline V gene (reference sequence).

As for this clonotype: The germline gene is not matched at one end of the junction; a read error may be the cause. The J gene is TRBJ2-2, the V gene TRBV10-3; 8 bases are shared with TRBD1. There are 15 residues in the CDR3. Germline assignment: CDR1 ENHRY and CDR2 SYGVKD. This chain's CDR3 is CAITDRGQDTGEPYF. The CDR3 DNA follows: TGTGCCATCACTGACAGGGGACAGGACACCGGGGAGCCGTATTTT.

This clonotype was seen a single time. The junction shows a germline mismatch at one end, possibly a read error. This chain uses TRBV11-2 with TRBJ1-5; D ambiguous. CDR1 is SGHAT and CDR2 is FQNNGV in the germline V gene. This CDR3 region has 15 residues. The CDR3 region has the DNA TGCGCCAGCAGCCTTGATGAATTGAGCAATCAGCCCCAGCATTTT. It codes for CASSLDELSNQPQHF.

This sequence joins TRBV20-1 and TRBJ1-4, with D unclear. V was clipped by 5 bases and J by 0 bases, with 10 bases between them. The CDR3 extends over 14 amino acids. Germline CDR1 and CDR2: DFQATT and SNEGSKA (reference sequence). The CDR3 nucleotides are TGCAGTGCTTTTCCGACCCCAACTAATGAAAAACTGTTTTTT. Encoded protein: CSAFPTPTNEKLFF.

The J gene is TRBJ2-5, the V gene TRBV10-3; D is possibly TRBD1 or TRBD2 (7 bases each). The germline V and J ends were trimmed by 5 bases and 5 bases, with 15 bases remaining between them. This CDR3 spans 14 amino acids. The germline gives CDR1 ENHRY, CDR2 SYGVKD. CDR3: CAISMRQGGETQYF. The CDR3 bases are TGTGCCATCAGTATGAGACAGGGAGGGGAGACCCAGTACTTC.

V and J are TRBV6-6 and TRBJ2-1; D is uncertain. This CDR3 comprises 14 residues. Trimming pared 5 bases from V and 9 bases from J, leaving 17 bases between. Germline V gene sequence: CDR1 MNHNY, CDR2 SVGAGI (reference sequence). CDR3 nucleotide sequence: TGTGCCAGCAGTAACCGTTTGAAGGCCTGTGAGCAGTTCTTC. It specifies CASSNRLKACEQFF.

Comments on this clonotype: One end of the junction is discordant with germline, which a read error may explain. The chain combines TRBV11-1 with TRBJ2-1, with 7 nucleotides matching TRBD1. Germline CDR1 and CDR2: SGHAT and FQDESV (reference sequence). The CDR3 covers 14 residues. CDR3 sequence: CTSSLKGGWYEQFF. CDR3 nucleotides: TGTACCAGCAGCTTAAAAGGGGGCTGGTATGAGCAGTTCTTC.

As regards this clonotype: Given the absence of the conserved phenylalanine or tryptophan at the CDR3 end, a read error is likely. The limits of the CDR3 on the DNA are not certain, so only TCRdb's listed CDR3 is given. CDR3 residues: CSARGAGGFEQHL. J is TRBJ2-7 and V is TRBV20-1; the D call of TRBD2 is as the table states it, not checked on the DNA. Germline loops: CDR1 DFQATT, CDR2 SNEGSKA (reference sequence). The CDR3 adds up to 13 amino acids, both ends counted.